This T cell receptor (beta chain) is drawn from a study of T cell changes during pregnancy in multiple sclerosis. Trimming cost V 10 bases and J 2 bases, with 9 bases left between them. The germline CDR1 and CDR2 sequences are MDHEN and SYDVKM. The CDR3 has 12 residues. Sequencing used immunoSEQ multiplex PCR; TCRdb keeps in-frame clones, though not all of them. The sample yields 57,000 or so clones, roughly 88% seen once. The source material was peripheral blood, sampled in the second trimester of pregnancy. The clonotype was recovered from a female donor with multiple sclerosis, enrolled in a pregnancy study. The chain is built from TRBV28 and TRBJ1-3, with TRBD1 as a possible D gene (6 bases). In nucleotides, the CDR3 is TGTGCCACCGGGGGGCCTGGAAACACCATATATTTT. It encodes CATGGPGNTIYF.